This TCR beta chain derives from a study of vaccination and CD4 T cells after COVID-19. This CDR3 region has 14 residues. CDR1 and CDR2 from the germline V gene are MDHEN and SYDVKM. The ends were cut back, 2 bases at V and 3 bases at J, with 10 bases in the middle. The treatment was: roughly 11-day PBMC culture with coronavirus spike peptide pools or control peptides (ViraFEST assay). This clonotype was seen a few times. Its cognate antigen is unknown. The Oncomine TCR Beta short-read assay was what sequenced the DNA obtained from cultured CD4+ T cells. Via MiXCR, TCRdb re-called the PCR reads, giving one row per CDR3 protein. The sample has approximately 9,600 distinct CDR3 sequences, 45% to 50% seen once.

Source material: CD4+ T cells from blood, cultured in vitro. V gene TRBV28 combines with J gene TRBJ1-2; D might be TRBD1 (5 bases). The sequence was collected from a human donor who had recovered from COVID-19. The CDR3, as DNA: TGTGCCAGCAGTTTACGCGACAGCTACTATGGCTACACCTTC. It encodes CASSLRDSYYGYTF.